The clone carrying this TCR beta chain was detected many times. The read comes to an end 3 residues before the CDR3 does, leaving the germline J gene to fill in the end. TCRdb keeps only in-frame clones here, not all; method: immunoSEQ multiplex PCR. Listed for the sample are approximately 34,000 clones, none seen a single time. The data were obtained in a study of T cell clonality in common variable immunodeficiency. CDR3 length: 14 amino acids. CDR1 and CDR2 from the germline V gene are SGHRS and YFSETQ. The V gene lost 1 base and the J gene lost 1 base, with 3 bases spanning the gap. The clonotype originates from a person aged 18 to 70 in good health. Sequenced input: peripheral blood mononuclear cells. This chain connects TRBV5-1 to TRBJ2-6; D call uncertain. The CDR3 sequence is CASSLPSGANVLTF. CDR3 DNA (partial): TGCGCCAGCAGCTTGCCGTCTGGGGCCAACGTC.